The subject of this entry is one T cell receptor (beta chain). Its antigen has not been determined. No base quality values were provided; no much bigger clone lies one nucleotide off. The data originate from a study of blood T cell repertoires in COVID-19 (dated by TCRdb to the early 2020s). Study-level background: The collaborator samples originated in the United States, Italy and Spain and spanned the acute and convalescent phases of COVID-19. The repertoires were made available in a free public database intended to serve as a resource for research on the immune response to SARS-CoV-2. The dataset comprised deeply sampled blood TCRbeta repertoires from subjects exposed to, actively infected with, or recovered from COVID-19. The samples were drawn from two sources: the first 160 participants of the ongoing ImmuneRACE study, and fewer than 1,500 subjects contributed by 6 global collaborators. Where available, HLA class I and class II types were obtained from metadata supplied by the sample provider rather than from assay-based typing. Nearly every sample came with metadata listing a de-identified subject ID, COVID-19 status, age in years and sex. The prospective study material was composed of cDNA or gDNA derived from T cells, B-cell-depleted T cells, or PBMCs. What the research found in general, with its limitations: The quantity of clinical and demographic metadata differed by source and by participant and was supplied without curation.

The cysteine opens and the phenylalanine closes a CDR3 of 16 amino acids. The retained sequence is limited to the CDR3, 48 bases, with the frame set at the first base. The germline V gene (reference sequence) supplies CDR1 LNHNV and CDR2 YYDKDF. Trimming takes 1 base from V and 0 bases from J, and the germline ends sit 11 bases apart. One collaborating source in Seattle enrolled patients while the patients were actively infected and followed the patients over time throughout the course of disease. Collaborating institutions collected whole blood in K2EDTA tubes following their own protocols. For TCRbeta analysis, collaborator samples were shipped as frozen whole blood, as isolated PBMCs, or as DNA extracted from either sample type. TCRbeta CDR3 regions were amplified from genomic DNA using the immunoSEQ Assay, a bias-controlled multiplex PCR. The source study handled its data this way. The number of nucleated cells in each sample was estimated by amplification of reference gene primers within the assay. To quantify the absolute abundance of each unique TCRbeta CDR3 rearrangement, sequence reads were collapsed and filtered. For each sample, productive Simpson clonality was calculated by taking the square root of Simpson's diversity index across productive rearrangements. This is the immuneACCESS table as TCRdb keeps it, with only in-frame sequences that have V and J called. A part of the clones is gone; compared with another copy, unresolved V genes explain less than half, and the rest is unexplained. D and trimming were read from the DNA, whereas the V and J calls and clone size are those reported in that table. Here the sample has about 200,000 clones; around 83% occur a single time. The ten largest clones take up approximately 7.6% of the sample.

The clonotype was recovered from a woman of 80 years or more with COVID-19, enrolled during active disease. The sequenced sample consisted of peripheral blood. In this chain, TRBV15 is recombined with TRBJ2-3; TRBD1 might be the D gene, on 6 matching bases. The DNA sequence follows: TGTGCCACCAGCAGAGCGGCAGGGGCGAGCACAGATACGCAGTATTTT. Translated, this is CATSRAAGASTDTQYF.